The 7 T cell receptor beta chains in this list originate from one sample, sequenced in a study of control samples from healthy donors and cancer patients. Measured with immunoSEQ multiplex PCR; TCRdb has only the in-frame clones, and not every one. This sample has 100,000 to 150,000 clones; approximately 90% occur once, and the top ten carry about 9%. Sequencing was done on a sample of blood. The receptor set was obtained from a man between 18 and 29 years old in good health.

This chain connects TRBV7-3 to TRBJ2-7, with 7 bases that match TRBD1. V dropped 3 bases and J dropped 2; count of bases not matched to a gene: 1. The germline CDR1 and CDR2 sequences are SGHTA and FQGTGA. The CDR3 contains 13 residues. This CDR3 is CASSLTGTYEQYF. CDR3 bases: TGTGCCAGCAGCTTGACAGGGACCTACGAGCAGTACTTC.

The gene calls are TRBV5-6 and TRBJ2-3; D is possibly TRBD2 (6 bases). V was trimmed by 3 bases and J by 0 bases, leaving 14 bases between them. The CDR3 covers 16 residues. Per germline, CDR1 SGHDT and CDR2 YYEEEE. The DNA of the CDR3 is TGTGCCAGCAGCTCTTCGGGAGTATCTAGCACAGATACGCAGTATTTT. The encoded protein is CASSSSGVSSTDTQYF.

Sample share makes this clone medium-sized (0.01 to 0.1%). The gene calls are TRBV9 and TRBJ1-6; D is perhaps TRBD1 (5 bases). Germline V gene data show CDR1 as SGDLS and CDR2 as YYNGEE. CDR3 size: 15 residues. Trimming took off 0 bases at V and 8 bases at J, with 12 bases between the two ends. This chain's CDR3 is CASSVAGGEHSPLHF. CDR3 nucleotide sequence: TGTGCCAGCAGCGTAGCGGGGGGGGAGCATTCACCCCTCCACTTT.

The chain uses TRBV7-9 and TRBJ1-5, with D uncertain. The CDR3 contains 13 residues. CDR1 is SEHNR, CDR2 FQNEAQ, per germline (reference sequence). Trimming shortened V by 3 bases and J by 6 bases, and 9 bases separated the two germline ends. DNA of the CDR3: TGTGCCAGCAGCTTCGGGATGGGTCAGCCCCAGCATTTT. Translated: CASSFGMGQPQHF.

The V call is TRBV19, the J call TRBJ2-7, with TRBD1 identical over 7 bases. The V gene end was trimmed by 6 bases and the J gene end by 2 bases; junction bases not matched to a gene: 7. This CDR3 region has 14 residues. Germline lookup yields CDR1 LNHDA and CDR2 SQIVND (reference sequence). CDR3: CASSQQGSTYEQYF. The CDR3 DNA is TGTGCCAGTAGCCAACAGGGGTCTACCTACGAGCAGTACTTC.

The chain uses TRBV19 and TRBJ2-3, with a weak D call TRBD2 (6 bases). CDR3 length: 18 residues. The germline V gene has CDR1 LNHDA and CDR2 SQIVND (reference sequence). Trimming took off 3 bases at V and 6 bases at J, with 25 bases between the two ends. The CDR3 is CASSMDIPWRAGEDTQYF. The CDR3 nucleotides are TGTGCCAGTAGTATGGATATCCCCTGGAGGGCAGGAGAGGATACGCAGTATTTT. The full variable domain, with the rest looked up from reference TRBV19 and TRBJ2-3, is DGGITQSPKYLFRKEGQNVTLSCEQNLNHDAMYWYRQDPGQGLRLIYYSQIVNDFQKGDIAEGYSVSREKKESFPLTVTSAQKNPTAFYLCASSMDIPWRAGEDTQYFGPGTRLTVL.

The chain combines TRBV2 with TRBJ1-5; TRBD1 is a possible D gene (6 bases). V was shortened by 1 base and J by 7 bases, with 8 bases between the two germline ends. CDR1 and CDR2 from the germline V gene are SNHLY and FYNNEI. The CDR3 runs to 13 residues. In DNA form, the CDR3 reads TGTGCCAGCAGTGAAGTCAGGGGCCAGCCCCAGCATTTT. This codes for CASSEVRGQPQHF.